This T cell receptor (beta chain) was sequenced during a study of tumor-infiltrating lymphocytes in primary liver carcinoma. The germline CDR1 and CDR2 sequences are MDHEN and SYDVKM. Between the trimmed V and J ends, which lost 1 base and 3 bases, there was a span of 10 bases. The CDR3 covers 14 residues. A remark on this clonotype: The conserved phenylalanine or tryptophan is not found at the CDR3 terminus, so this likely reflects a read error.

The approximately 20-31 mg bulk tissue piece was not sorted before simultaneous RNA and DNA extraction. Synthesis of TCR beta cDNA was carried out from 500 ng total RNA with a constant-region primer. Employing slightly modified ARM-PCR, three nested multiplex PCR rounds were run, and these gave rise to the TCR beta libraries. Researchers ran the first two PCR rounds for roughly 11 cycles each with TRBV1-TRBV30 forward primers and a C-beta reverse primer. TCRdb reprocessed the multiplex PCR reads via MiXCR and lists one record per CDR3 protein. This table has approximately 73,000 distinct CDR3 sequences, over 70% appearing once.

V gene TRBV28 combines with J gene TRBJ2-7; perhaps TRBD2 as D (6 bases). Sequenced material: liver tumor tissue from sampling region 4. Sample subset: tumor region T4, right-lateral pole. The TCR originated in a woman aged 60-70 years with primary liver carcinoma and hepatitis B virus infection. CDR3 in DNA: TGTGCCAGCAGTTTATCCGGGACTGGCTACGAGCAGTACATC. This gives the protein CASSLSGTGYEQYI.